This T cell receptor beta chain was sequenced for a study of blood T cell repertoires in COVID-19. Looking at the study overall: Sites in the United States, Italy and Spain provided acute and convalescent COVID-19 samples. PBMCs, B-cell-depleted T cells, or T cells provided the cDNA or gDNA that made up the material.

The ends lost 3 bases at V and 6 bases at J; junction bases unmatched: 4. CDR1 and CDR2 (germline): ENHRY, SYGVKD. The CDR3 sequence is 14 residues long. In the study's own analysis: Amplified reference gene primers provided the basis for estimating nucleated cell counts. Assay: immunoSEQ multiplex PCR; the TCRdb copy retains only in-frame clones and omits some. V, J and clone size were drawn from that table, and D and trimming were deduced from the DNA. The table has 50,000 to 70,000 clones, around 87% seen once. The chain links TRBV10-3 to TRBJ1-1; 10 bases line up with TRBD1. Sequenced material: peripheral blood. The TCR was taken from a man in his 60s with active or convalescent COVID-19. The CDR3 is CAISEPDRGSEAFF. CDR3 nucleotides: TGTGCCATCAGTGAACCGGACAGGGGGTCTGAAGCTTTCTTT.